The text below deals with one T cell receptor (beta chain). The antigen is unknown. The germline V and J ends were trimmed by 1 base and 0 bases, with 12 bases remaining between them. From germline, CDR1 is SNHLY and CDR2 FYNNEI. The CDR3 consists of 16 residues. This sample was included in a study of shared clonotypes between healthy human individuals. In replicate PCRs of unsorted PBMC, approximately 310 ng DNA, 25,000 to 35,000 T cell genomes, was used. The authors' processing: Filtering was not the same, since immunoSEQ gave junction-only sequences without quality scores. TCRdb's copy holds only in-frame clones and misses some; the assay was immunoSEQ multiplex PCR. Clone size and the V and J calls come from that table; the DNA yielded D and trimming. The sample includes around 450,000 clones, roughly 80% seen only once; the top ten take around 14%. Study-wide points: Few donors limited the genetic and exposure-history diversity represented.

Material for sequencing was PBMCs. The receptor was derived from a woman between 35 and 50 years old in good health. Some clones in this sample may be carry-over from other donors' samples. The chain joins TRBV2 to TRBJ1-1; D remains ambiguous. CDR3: CASSEGLPLLNTEAFF. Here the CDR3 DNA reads TGTGCCAGCAGTGAAGGGCTCCCTCTCTTGAACACTGAAGCTTTCTTT. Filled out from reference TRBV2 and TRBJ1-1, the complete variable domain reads EPEVTQTPSHQVTQMGQEVILRCVPISNHLYFYWYRQILGQKVEFLVSFYNNEISEKSEIFDDQFSVERPDGSNFTLKIRSTKLEDSAMYFCASSEGLPLLNTEAFFGQGTRLTVV.